The clone carrying this T cell receptor (beta chain) has only a few counts. The sample is drawn from a study of blood T cell repertoires in COVID-19. Some clones are missing from TCRdb's copy, which holds only in-frame ones; the method was immunoSEQ multiplex PCR. Of 55,000 to 85,000 clones listed, more than 75% are singletons. Specimen: peripheral blood. The clonotype comes from a woman in her seventies with acute or convalescent COVID-19.

CDR3 sequence reads: CASSNLDRPSYEQYF. The DNA of the CDR3 is TGTGCCAGTAGTAACTTGGACAGGCCCTCCTACGAGCAGTACTTC. The V gene is TRBV19, the J gene TRBJ2-7; 7 nucleotides align to TRBD1. V gave up 4 bases and J gave up 0 bases; unmatched junction bases: 6. Per the germline V gene, CDR1 is LNHDA and CDR2 is SQIVND (reference sequence). The CDR3 is 15 residues long.